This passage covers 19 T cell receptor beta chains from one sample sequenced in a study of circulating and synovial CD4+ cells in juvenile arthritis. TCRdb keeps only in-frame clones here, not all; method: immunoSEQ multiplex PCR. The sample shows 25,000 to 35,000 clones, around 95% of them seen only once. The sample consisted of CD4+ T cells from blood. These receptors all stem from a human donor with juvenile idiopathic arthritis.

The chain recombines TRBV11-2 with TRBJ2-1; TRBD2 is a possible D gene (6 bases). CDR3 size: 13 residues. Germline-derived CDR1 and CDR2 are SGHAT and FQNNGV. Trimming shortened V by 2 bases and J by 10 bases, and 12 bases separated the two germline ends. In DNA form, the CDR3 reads TGTGCCAGCAGCTTAAGGGACTTCCAAGAGCAGTTCTTC. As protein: CASSLRDFQEQFF.

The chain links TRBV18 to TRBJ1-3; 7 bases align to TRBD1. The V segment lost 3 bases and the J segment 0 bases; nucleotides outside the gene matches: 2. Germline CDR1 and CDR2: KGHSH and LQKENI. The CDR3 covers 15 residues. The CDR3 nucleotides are TGTGCCAGCTCACCTCGGGACAGCTCTGGAAACACCATATATTTT. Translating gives CASSPRDSSGNTIYF. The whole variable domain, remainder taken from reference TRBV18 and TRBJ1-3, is NAGVMQNPRHLVRRRGQEARLRCSPMKGHSHVYWYRQLPEEGLKFMVYLQKENIIDESGMPKERFSAEFPKEGPSILRIQQVVRGDSAAYFCASSPRDSSGNTIYFGEGSWLTVV.

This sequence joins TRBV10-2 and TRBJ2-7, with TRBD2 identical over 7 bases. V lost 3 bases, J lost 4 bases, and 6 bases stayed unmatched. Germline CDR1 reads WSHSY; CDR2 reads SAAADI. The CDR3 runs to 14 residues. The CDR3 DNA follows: TGCGCCAGCAGTGATCCCAGCGGGATTTACGAGCAGTACTTC. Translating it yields CASSDPSGIYEQYF.

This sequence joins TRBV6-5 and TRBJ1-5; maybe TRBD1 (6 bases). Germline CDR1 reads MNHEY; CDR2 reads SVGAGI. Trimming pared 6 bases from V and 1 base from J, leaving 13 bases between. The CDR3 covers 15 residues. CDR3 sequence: CASRETGVSNQPQHF. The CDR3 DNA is TGTGCCAGCAGGGAGACAGGAGTGAGCAATCAGCCCCAGCATTTT.

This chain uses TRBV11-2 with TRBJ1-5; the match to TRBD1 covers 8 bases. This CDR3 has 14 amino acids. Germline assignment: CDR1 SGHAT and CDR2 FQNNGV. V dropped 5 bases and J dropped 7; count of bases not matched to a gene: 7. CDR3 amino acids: CASSPGTGQQPQHF. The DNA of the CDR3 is TGTGCCAGCAGCCCGGGGACAGGTCAACAGCCCCAGCATTTT.

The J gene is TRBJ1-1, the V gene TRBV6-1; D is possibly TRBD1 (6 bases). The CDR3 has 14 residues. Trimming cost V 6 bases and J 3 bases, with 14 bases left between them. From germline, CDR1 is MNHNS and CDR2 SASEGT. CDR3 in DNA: TGTGCCAGCAGCCAAATGGACAGATACACTGAAGCTTTCTTT. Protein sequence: CASSQMDRYTEAFF.

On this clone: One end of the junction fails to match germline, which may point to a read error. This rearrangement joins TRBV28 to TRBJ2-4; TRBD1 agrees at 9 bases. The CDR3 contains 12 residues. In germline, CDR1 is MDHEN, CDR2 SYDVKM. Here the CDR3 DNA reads TGTGCCAGCAGTCCTCCAGGAGACAGGGGGTTATTC. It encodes CASSPPGDRGLF.

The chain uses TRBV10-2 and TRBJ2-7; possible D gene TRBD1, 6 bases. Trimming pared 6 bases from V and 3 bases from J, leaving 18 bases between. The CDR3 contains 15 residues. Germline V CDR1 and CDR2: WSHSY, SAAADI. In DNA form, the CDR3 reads TGCGCCAGCAGCCGTGAGGTCAGGGGATACTACGAGCAGTACTTC. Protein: CASSREVRGYYEQYF.

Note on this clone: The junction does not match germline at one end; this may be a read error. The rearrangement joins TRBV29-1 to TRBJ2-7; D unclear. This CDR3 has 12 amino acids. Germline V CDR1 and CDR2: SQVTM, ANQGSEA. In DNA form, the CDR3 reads TGCAGCGTTCAAGACGGGTCCTACGAGCAGTACTTC. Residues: CSVQDGSYEQYF.

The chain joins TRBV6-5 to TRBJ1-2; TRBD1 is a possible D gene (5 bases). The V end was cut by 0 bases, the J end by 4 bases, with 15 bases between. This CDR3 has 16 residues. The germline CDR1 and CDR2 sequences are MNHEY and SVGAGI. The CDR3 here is CASSYSITGVIYGYTF. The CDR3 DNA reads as TGTGCCAGCAGTTACTCTATTACGGGGGTGATCTATGGCTACACCTTC.

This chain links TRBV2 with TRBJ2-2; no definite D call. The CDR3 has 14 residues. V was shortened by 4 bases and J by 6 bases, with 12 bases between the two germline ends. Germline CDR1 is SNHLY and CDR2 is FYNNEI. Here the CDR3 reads CASSGSAAAGELFF. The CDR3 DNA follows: TGTGCCAGCAGTGGCTCGGCCGCGGCCGGGGAGCTGTTTTTT.

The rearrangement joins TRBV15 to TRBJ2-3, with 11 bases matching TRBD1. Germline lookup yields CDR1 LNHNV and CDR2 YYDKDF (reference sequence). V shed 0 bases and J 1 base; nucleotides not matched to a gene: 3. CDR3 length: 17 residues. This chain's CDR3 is CATSRERTGGGTDTQYF. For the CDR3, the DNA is TGTGCCACCAGCAGAGAACGGACAGGGGGCGGCACAGATACGCAGTATTTT. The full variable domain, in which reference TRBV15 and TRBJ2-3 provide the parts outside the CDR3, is DAMVIQNPRYQVTQFGKPVTLSCSQTLNHNVMYWYQQKSSQAPKLLFHYYDKDFNNEADTPDNFQSRRPNTSFCFLDIRSPGLGDTAMYLCATSRERTGGGTDTQYFGPGTRLTVL.

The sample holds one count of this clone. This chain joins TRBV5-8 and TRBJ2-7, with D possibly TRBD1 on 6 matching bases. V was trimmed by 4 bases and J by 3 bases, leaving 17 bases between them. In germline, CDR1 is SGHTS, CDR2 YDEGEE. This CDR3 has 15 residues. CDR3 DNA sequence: TGTGCCAGCAGCCCTCTACAGGGCAGATTCTACGAGCAGTACTTC. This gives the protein CASSPLQGRFYEQYF.

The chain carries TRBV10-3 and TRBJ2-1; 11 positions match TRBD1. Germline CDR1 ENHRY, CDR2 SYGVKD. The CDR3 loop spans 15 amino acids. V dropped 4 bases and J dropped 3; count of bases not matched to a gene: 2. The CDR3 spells CAISGGTGGYNEQFF. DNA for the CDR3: TGTGCCATCAGTGGCGGGACAGGGGGCTACAATGAGCAGTTCTTC.

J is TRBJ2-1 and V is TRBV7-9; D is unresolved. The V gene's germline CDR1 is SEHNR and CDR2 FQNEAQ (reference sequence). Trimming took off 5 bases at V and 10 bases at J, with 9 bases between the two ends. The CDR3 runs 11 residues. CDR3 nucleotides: TGTGCCAGCAGCCGCCTCCAGGAGCAGTTCTTC. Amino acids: CASSRLQEQFF.

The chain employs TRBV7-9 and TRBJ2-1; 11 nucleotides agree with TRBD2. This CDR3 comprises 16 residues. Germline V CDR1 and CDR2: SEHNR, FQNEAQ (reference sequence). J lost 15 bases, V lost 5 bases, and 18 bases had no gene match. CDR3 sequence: CASSTDVGLAGPYPFF. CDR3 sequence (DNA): TGTGCCAGCAGCACAGACGTCGGACTAGCGGGCCCCTATCCGTTCTTC.

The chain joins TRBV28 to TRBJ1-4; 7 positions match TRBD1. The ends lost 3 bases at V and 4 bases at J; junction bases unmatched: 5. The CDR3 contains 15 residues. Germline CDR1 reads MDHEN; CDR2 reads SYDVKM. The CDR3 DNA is TGTGCCAGCAGTTTCGTAGGGGGCAATAATGAAAAACTGTTTTTT. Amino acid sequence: CASSFVGGNNEKLFF.

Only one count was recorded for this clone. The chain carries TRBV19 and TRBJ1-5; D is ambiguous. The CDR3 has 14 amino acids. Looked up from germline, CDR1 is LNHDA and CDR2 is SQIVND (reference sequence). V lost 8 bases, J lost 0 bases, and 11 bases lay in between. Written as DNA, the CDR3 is TGTGCCAGTCATGGAGGATATAGCAATCAGCCCCAGCATTTT. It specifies CASHGGYSNQPQHF.

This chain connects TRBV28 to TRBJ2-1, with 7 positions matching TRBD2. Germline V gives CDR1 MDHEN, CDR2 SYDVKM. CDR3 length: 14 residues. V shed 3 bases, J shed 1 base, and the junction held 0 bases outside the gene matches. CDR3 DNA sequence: TGTGCCAGCAGTTTCGGGGGGTCCTACAATGAGCAGTTCTTC. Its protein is CASSFGGSYNEQFF.